The T cell receptor (beta chain) described here comes from a study of blood T cell repertoires in COVID-19. The CDR3 contains 16 residues. CDR1 is MNHNY and CDR2 is SVGAGI in the germline V gene (reference sequence). V was trimmed by 2 bases and J by 2 bases, leaving 13 bases between them. Repertoires were generated with immunoSEQ multiplex PCR, while TCRdb's copy carries only in-frame clones and drops some. The data hold about 150,000 clones, with 82% observed a single time. This receptor was obtained from an elderly woman with active or convalescent COVID-19. The sample taken for sequencing was peripheral blood. The V call is TRBV6-6, the J call TRBJ1-5; D unresolved. The CDR3 loop reads CASSYAGGRGNQPQHF. The CDR3 DNA follows: TGTGCCAGCAGTTACGCGGGTGGCCGTGGCAATCAGCCCCAGCATTTT.